The rows below give T cell receptor beta chains drawn from one sample of a study of naive and memory T cell subsets. TCRdb called the UMI-ligation and nested PCR reads again in MiXCR, with one record for every CDR3 protein. Among roughly 83,000 distinct CDR3 sequences, roughly 10% were seen once, and the ten largest hold more than 0.11%. The sequencing sample was made of naive CD4+ T cells from blood. These receptors originate from a human donor in good health. Both conserved end residues are part of each CDR3. Each record gives: CDR3 length, clone size, D gene, J gene, V gene, CDR3 DNA, CDR3 protein. D genes are given only for firm matches. Size is stated for part of the rows, as once, few or many counts, or as a class when the clone is expanded.

cdr3_length: 18; clone_size: few; d_call: TRBD1; j_call: TRBJ2-5; v_call: TRBV5-6; cdr3_nt: TGTGCCAGCAGCTTGGCCCGGTCATCGGGACAGGGTCGAGAGACCCAGTACTTC; cdr3_aa: CASSLARSSGQGRETQYF
cdr3_length: 15; clone_size: .; d_call: .; j_call: TRBJ2-2; v_call: TRBV12-3/TRBV12-4; cdr3_nt: TGTGCCAGCAGTATGGGACAACCGAACACCGGGGAGCTGTTTTTT; cdr3_aa: CASSMGQPNTGELFF
cdr3_length: 12; clone_size: few; d_call: .; j_call: TRBJ2-2; v_call: TRBV7-6; cdr3_nt: TGTGCCAGCAGCTTAGAGGGAGGGGAGCTGTTTTTT; cdr3_aa: CASSLEGGELFF
cdr3_length: 16; clone_size: many; d_call: TRBD2; j_call: TRBJ2-2; v_call: TRBV29-1; cdr3_nt: TGCAGCGCGCTTCTCAGCGGGAGGGCCGACACCGGGGAGCTGTTTTTT; cdr3_aa: CSALLSGRADTGELFF
cdr3_length: 13; clone_size: few; d_call: .; j_call: TRBJ1-1; v_call: TRBV3-1; cdr3_nt: TGTGCCAGCAGCCAGGGGGTCTCCCCTGAAGCTTTCTTT; cdr3_aa: CASSQGVSPEAFF
cdr3_length: 14; clone_size: few; d_call: .; j_call: TRBJ2-1; v_call: TRBV28; cdr3_nt: TGTGCCAGCAGTCGACAGGCGGCCTACAATGAGCAGTTCTTC; cdr3_aa: CASSRQAAYNEQFF
cdr3_length: 15; clone_size: few; d_call: TRBD2; j_call: TRBJ2-1; v_call: TRBV25-1; cdr3_nt: TGTGCCAGCAGTGAGACTAGCGGGAGTAGTAATGAGCAGTTCTTC; cdr3_aa: CASSETSGSSNEQFF
cdr3_length: 16; clone_size: few; d_call: TRBD1; j_call: TRBJ2-4; v_call: TRBV6-6; cdr3_nt: TGTGCCAGCAGTTCCGGGACAGGGGTAGCCAAAAACATTCAGTACTTC; cdr3_aa: CASSSGTGVAKNIQYF
cdr3_length: 14; clone_size: few; d_call: .; j_call: TRBJ1-1; v_call: TRBV5-1; cdr3_nt: TGCGCCAGCAGCTTGGCCGAAGGAAACGCTGAAGCTTTCTTT; cdr3_aa: CASSLAEGNAEAFF
cdr3_length: 14; clone_size: .; d_call: .; j_call: TRBJ2-1; v_call: TRBV5-6; cdr3_nt: TGTGCCAGCAGCTTAAAAATGTCAAATCCTGGGCAGTTCTTC; cdr3_aa: CASSLKMSNPGQFF
cdr3_length: 14; clone_size: .; d_call: TRBD2; j_call: TRBJ2-7; v_call: TRBV5-1; cdr3_nt: TGCGCCAGCAGCATAACTAGCGGGAAAAACGAGCAGTACTTC; cdr3_aa: CASSITSGKNEQYF
cdr3_length: 14; clone_size: .; d_call: .; j_call: TRBJ2-5; v_call: TRBV7-2; cdr3_nt: TGTGCCAGCAGCTTAGGTTCGGCGAGAGAGACCCAGTACTTC; cdr3_aa: CASSLGSARETQYF
cdr3_length: 13; clone_size: many; d_call: TRBD1; j_call: TRBJ2-3; v_call: TRBV24-1; cdr3_nt: TGTGCCACCAGGGGGACAGGGACAGATACGCAGTATTTT; cdr3_aa: CATRGTGTDTQYF
cdr3_length: 13; clone_size: .; d_call: .; j_call: TRBJ1-5; v_call: TRBV30; cdr3_nt: TGTGCCTGGAGCCGTAGAGGGGATCAGCCCCAGCATTTT; cdr3_aa: CAWSRRGDQPQHF
cdr3_length: 16; clone_size: many; d_call: TRBD2; j_call: TRBJ2-3; v_call: TRBV7-9; cdr3_nt: TGTGCCAGCAGCCTAGGGACTAGCGGGAGCACAGATACGCAGTATTTT; cdr3_aa: CASSLGTSGSTDTQYF
cdr3_length: 15; clone_size: few; d_call: .; j_call: TRBJ1-2; v_call: TRBV28; cdr3_nt: TGTGCCAGCAGTCTATCCGGGCTACCTTACTACGGCTACACCTTC; cdr3_aa: CASSLSGLPYYGYTF
cdr3_length: 12; clone_size: many; d_call: .; j_call: TRBJ2-3; v_call: TRBV7-8; cdr3_nt: TGTGCCAGCAGCCCCGTGCCAGATACGCAGTATTTT; cdr3_aa: CASSPVPDTQYF
cdr3_length: 11; clone_size: few; d_call: TRBD1; j_call: TRBJ2-1; v_call: TRBV6-2/TRBV6-3; cdr3_nt: TGTGCCAGCACCTTAGGACAGGTGGCGATCTTC; cdr3_aa: CASTLGQVAIF
cdr3_length: 21; clone_size: few; d_call: TRBD2; j_call: TRBJ2-1; v_call: TRBV7-3; cdr3_nt: TGTGCCAGCAGCCGGAAACCAGGGACTAGCGGGGGCTGGAGCTCCTACAATGAGCAGTTCTTC; cdr3_aa: CASSRKPGTSGGWSSYNEQFF
cdr3_length: 14; clone_size: few; d_call: .; j_call: TRBJ1-5; v_call: TRBV5-1; cdr3_nt: TGCGCCAGCAGCTTCGGAGGGGCAGGTCAGCCCCAGCATTTT; cdr3_aa: CASSFGGAGQPQHF
cdr3_length: 14; clone_size: many; d_call: .; j_call: TRBJ2-3; v_call: TRBV6-6; cdr3_nt: TGTGCCAGCAGTTACAGTCATAACACAGATACGCAGTATTTT; cdr3_aa: CASSYSHNTDTQYF
cdr3_length: 12; clone_size: many; d_call: TRBD1; j_call: TRBJ1-2; v_call: TRBV29-1; cdr3_nt: TGCAGCGCTGGGACAGGCCCCTATGGCTACACCTTC; cdr3_aa: CSAGTGPYGYTF
cdr3_length: 16; clone_size: .; d_call: .; j_call: TRBJ2-7; v_call: TRBV7-2; cdr3_nt: TGTGCCAGCAGCTTATCGTCCCGAACAGGGAGCCACGAGCAGTACTTC; cdr3_aa: CASSLSSRTGSHEQYF
cdr3_length: 14; clone_size: .; d_call: .; j_call: TRBJ2-3; v_call: TRBV7-2; cdr3_nt: TGTGCCAGCAGCCAACCTCCAACCACAGATACGCAGTATTTT; cdr3_aa: CASSQPPTTDTQYF
cdr3_length: 11; clone_size: few; d_call: TRBD1; j_call: TRBJ1-2; v_call: TRBV3-1; cdr3_nt: TGTGCCAGCAGCCGGGACAGTGGCTACACCTTC; cdr3_aa: CASSRDSGYTF
cdr3_length: 15; clone_size: many; d_call: .; j_call: TRBJ2-6; v_call: TRBV28; cdr3_nt: TGTGCCAGCAGGCAACATAGCTCTGGGGCCAACGTCCTGACTTTC; cdr3_aa: CASRQHSSGANVLTF
cdr3_length: 15; clone_size: few; d_call: TRBD2; j_call: TRBJ2-7; v_call: TRBV3-1; cdr3_nt: TGTGCCAGCAGCCAACGAGCGGGAGCCTCCTACGAGCAGTACTTC; cdr3_aa: CASSQRAGASYEQYF
cdr3_length: 13; clone_size: many; d_call: .; j_call: TRBJ2-2; v_call: TRBV5-6; cdr3_nt: TGTGCCAGCAGCCTGGTGTACACCGGGGAGCTGTTTTTT; cdr3_aa: CASSLVYTGELFF
cdr3_length: 15; clone_size: many; d_call: TRBD2; j_call: TRBJ2-3; v_call: TRBV4-3; cdr3_nt: TGCGCCAGCAGCCAACAACTAGCGGCAACAGATACGCAGTATTTT; cdr3_aa: CASSQQLAATDTQYF
cdr3_length: 11; clone_size: .; d_call: TRBD1; j_call: TRBJ2-7; v_call: TRBV13; cdr3_nt: TGTGCCAGCGGACAGGCCGACGAGCAGTACTTC; cdr3_aa: CASGQADEQYF
cdr3_length: 15; clone_size: .; d_call: TRBD2; j_call: TRBJ2-1; v_call: TRBV3-1; cdr3_nt: TGTGCCAGCAGCCCAAGCGGGAGTCGGAGGAATGAGCAGTTCTTC; cdr3_aa: CASSPSGSRRNEQFF
cdr3_length: 12; clone_size: many; d_call: .; j_call: TRBJ2-7; v_call: TRBV12-3/TRBV12-4; cdr3_nt: TGTGCCAGCAGCTTAAGGGGTTACGAGCAGTACTTC; cdr3_aa: CASSLRGYEQYF
cdr3_length: 16; clone_size: .; d_call: .; j_call: TRBJ2-7; v_call: TRBV7-2; cdr3_nt: TGTGCCAGCAGCTTAGTGGCTAGCGTGAGCTCCTACGAGCAGTACTTC; cdr3_aa: CASSLVASVSSYEQYF
cdr3_length: 17; clone_size: many; d_call: TRBD2; j_call: TRBJ2-1; v_call: TRBV5-1; cdr3_nt: TGCGCCAGCAGCACGGGACTAGCGGGAGGGACCTACAATGAGCAGTTCTTC; cdr3_aa: CASSTGLAGGTYNEQFF
cdr3_length: 13; clone_size: .; d_call: .; j_call: TRBJ2-7; v_call: TRBV7-3; cdr3_nt: TGTGCCAGCAGCTTACGCCGAGGCTACGAGCAGTACTTC; cdr3_aa: CASSLRRGYEQYF
cdr3_length: 15; clone_size: many; d_call: .; j_call: TRBJ2-1; v_call: TRBV14; cdr3_nt: TGTGCCAGCAGCCAAGAAAGGGGTCCCTACAATGAGCAGTTCTTC; cdr3_aa: CASSQERGPYNEQFF
cdr3_length: 16; clone_size: many; d_call: TRBD2; j_call: TRBJ2-5; v_call: TRBV11-1; cdr3_nt: TGTGCCAGCAGCCCCAGCGGGGGTAGACAGAAAGAGACCCAGTACTTC; cdr3_aa: CASSPSGGRQKETQYF
cdr3_length: 13; clone_size: .; d_call: TRBD1; j_call: TRBJ1-2; v_call: TRBV10-3; cdr3_nt: TGTGCCATCAGTAGCCGGGACAGCCCTGAACGGACCTTC; cdr3_aa: CAISSRDSPERTF
cdr3_length: 14; clone_size: .; d_call: TRBD2; j_call: TRBJ2-7; v_call: TRBV7-2; cdr3_nt: TGTGCCAGCAGCTTTTGGACTAGCGGCTACGAGCAGTACTTC; cdr3_aa: CASSFWTSGYEQYF
cdr3_length: 19; clone_size: many; d_call: .; j_call: TRBJ2-4; v_call: TRBV20-1; cdr3_nt: TGCTCCAGGGATCATGGTGTAACATTGTGGGGACTGGCCAAAAACATTCAGTACTTC; cdr3_aa: CSRDHGVTLWGLAKNIQYF
cdr3_length: 15; clone_size: many; d_call: .; j_call: TRBJ2-7; v_call: TRBV7-9; cdr3_nt: TGTGCCAGCAGCTTGGAAAGCAGGGTAGTCTACGAGCAGTACTTC; cdr3_aa: CASSLESRVVYEQYF
cdr3_length: 14; clone_size: few; d_call: TRBD1; j_call: TRBJ1-2; v_call: TRBV20-1; cdr3_nt: TGCAGTGCTACCGGGACAGGAGCTAACTATGGCTACACCTTC; cdr3_aa: CSATGTGANYGYTF
cdr3_length: 11; clone_size: .; d_call: .; j_call: TRBJ1-1; v_call: TRBV20-1; cdr3_nt: TGCAGTGCTCACGGACTCTCAGAAGCTTTCTTT; cdr3_aa: CSAHGLSEAFF
cdr3_length: 13; clone_size: few; d_call: .; j_call: TRBJ1-5; v_call: TRBV5-1; cdr3_nt: TGCGCCAGCAGCTTGGAAAAAAATCAGCCCCAGCATTTT; cdr3_aa: CASSLEKNQPQHF
cdr3_length: 15; clone_size: many; d_call: .; j_call: TRBJ1-6; v_call: TRBV4-2; cdr3_nt: TGTGCCAGCAGCCAAGGTCCGACAGCCAATTCACCCCTCCACTTT; cdr3_aa: CASSQGPTANSPLHF
cdr3_length: 16; clone_size: few; d_call: TRBD2; j_call: TRBJ2-1; v_call: TRBV6-2/TRBV6-3; cdr3_nt: TGTGCCAGCAGGGCTATAGCGGGAGAGACCTACAATGAGCAGTTCTTC; cdr3_aa: CASRAIAGETYNEQFF
cdr3_length: 14; clone_size: .; d_call: TRBD2; j_call: TRBJ2-7; v_call: TRBV27; cdr3_nt: TGTGCCAGCGGGCCTAGCGGGAGAACCTACGAGCAGTACTTC; cdr3_aa: CASGPSGRTYEQYF
cdr3_length: 15; clone_size: .; d_call: TRBD2; j_call: TRBJ2-5; v_call: TRBV7-9; cdr3_nt: TGTGCCAGCAGCCAGACTAGCGGGAGCGGAGAGACCCAGTACTTC; cdr3_aa: CASSQTSGSGETQYF
cdr3_length: 18; clone_size: .; d_call: .; j_call: TRBJ2-2; v_call: TRBV1; cdr3_nt: TGCACCAGCAGCCTACAGACCACCTCTAGACGCCCCTTCGGGGAGCTGTTTTTT; cdr3_aa: CTSSLQTTSRRPFGELFF
cdr3_length: 15; clone_size: few; d_call: TRBD1; j_call: TRBJ2-2; v_call: TRBV12-3/TRBV12-4; cdr3_nt: TGTGCCAGCAGTTTGACAGGGAGTGGTACCGGGGAGCTGTTTTTT; cdr3_aa: CASSLTGSGTGELFF
cdr3_length: 13; clone_size: many; d_call: .; j_call: TRBJ1-1; v_call: TRBV6-1; cdr3_nt: TGTGCCAGCAGTGGGATCTCGAACACTGAAGCTTTCTTT; cdr3_aa: CASSGISNTEAFF
cdr3_length: 16; clone_size: .; d_call: .; j_call: TRBJ1-6; v_call: TRBV15; cdr3_nt: TGTGCCACCAGCAGAGGCACAGGGAACTATAATTCACCCCTCCACTTT; cdr3_aa: CATSRGTGNYNSPLHF
cdr3_length: 13; clone_size: few; d_call: .; j_call: TRBJ2-7; v_call: TRBV19; cdr3_nt: TGCGCCAGTAGTATCCAGAGCTCCTACGAGCAGTACTTC; cdr3_aa: CASSIQSSYEQYF
cdr3_length: 16; clone_size: few; d_call: .; j_call: TRBJ2-1; v_call: TRBV7-9; cdr3_nt: TGTGCCAGCAGCCTACCTGTGGCAGACTGGGACAATGAGCAGTTCTTC; cdr3_aa: CASSLPVADWDNEQFF
cdr3_length: 14; clone_size: few; d_call: TRBD2; j_call: TRBJ2-1; v_call: TRBV11-3; cdr3_nt: TGTGCCAGCAGCTTCCTAGCGGGATTAAATGAGCAGTTCTTC; cdr3_aa: CASSFLAGLNEQFF